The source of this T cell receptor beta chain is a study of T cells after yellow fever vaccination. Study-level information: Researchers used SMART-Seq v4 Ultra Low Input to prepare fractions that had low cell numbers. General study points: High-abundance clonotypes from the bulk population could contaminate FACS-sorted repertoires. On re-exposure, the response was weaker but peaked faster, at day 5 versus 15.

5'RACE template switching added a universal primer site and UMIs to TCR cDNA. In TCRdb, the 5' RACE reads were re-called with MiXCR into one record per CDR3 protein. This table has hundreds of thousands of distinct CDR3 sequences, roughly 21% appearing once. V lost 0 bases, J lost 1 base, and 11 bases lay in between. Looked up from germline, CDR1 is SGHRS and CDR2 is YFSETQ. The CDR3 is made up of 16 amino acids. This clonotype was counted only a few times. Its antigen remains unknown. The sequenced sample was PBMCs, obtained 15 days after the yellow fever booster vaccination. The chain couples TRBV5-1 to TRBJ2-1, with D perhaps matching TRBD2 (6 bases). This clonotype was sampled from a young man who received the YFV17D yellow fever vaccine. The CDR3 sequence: CASSLAGSGSYNEQFF. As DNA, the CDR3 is TGCGCCAGCAGCTTGGCGGGTAGCGGTTCCTACAATGAGCAGTTCTTC.